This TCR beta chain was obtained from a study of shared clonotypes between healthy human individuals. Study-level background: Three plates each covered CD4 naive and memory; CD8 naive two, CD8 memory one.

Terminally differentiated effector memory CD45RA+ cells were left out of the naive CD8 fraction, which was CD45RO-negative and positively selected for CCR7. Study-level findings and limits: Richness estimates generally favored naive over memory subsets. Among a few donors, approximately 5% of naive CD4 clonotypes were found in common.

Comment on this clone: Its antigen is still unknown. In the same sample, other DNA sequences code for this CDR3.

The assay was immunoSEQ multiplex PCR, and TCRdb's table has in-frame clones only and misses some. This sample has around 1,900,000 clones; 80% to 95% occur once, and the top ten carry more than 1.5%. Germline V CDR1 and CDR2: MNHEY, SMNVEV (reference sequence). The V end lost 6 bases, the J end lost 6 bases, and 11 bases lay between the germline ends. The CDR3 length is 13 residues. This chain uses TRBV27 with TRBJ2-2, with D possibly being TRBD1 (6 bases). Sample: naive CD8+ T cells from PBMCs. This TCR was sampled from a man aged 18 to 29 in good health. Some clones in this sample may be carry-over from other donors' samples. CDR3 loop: CASSFRGAGELFF. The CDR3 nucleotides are TGTGCCAGCAGCTTCAGGGGTGCCGGGGAGCTGTTTTTT.